This T cell receptor beta chain was recovered during a study of cytomegalovirus exposure and HLA in healthy donors. Study-wide points: Later analysis demonstrated an association between a missense DCLRE1C variant and TCR beta V- and J-gene trimming. The likely origin of a cluster of highly shared sequence variants was a sequencing artifact.

PCR primers comprised 60 Vbeta and 13 Jbeta primers. Profiled with immunoSEQ multiplex PCR; TCRdb holds only in-frame clones, not every one. The data show under 200,000 clones, roughly 73% seen once. Concerning this clone: Its antigen is unidentified. The junction shows a germline mismatch at one end, possibly a read error.

The CDR3 is 14 amino acids. The V gene's germline CDR1 is SGHTA and CDR2 FQGTGA. The rearrangement links TRBV7-3 to TRBJ2-3; 7 bases fit TRBD2. Sequenced material: PBMCs. This sequence was found in a woman in her 30s in good health and CMV-seronegative. Here the CDR3 reads CASSYGGSTDTRYF. The CDR3 region has the DNA TGTGCCAGCAGCTACGGGGGGAGCACAGATACGCGGTATTTT. The complete variable domain, with remaining parts taken from reference TRBV7-3 and TRBJ2-3, reads GAGVSQTPSNKVTEKGKYVELRCDPISGHTALYWYRQSLGQGPEFLIYFQGTGAADDSGLPNDRFFAVRPEGSVSTLKIQRTERGDSAVYLCASSYGGSTDTRYFGPGTRLTVL.